A selection of T cell receptor beta chains follows, all from one sample in a study of vaccination and CD4 T cells after COVID-19. MiXCR, run by TCRdb on the PCR reads, gives a single entry per CDR3 protein. This repertoire shows 10,000 to 15,000 distinct CDR3 sequences, about 76% found once; its top ten account for around 31%. No antigen has been identified for these receptors. Sequenced material: CD4+ T cells from blood, cultured in vitro. These receptors originate from a human donor who had recovered from COVID-19. Each CDR3 is given with its conserved first and last residue. The D gene is left open where the match is weak. A row's size may be missing; if present it is once, few, many or a size class.

DNA | CDR3 | V | D | size | J
TGTGCCAGCAGCCAGGACCTAGTTCGCAATGAGCAGTTCTTC | CASSQDLVRNEQFF | TRBV11-3 | - | - | TRBJ2-1
TGTGCCACCAGTGACCCGAACCACAATGAGCAGTTCTTC | CATSDPNHNEQFF | TRBV24-1 | - | - | TRBJ2-1
TGTGCCAGCACGAGACGCCCGGGGACACGCGTAGGGAACACTGAAGCTTTCTTT | CASTRRPGTRVGNTEAFF | TRBV6-2/TRBV6-3 | - | - | TRBJ1-1
TGTGCCAGCAGCCTGGCAGGGTCGGGAACCGGGGAGCTGTTTTTT | CASSLAGSGTGELFF | TRBV27 | - | - | TRBJ2-2
TGTGCCAGCACCCCAAGCTCTGGAAACACCATATATTTT | CASTPSSGNTIYF | TRBV6-1 | - | - | TRBJ1-3
TGTGCCAGTAGCACCCTCGGCCCCAATCAGCCCCAGCATTTT | CASSTLGPNQPQHF | TRBV19 | - | - | TRBJ1-5
TGCAGTGCCCAACAAACCTGGACAGATAATTCACCCCTCCACTTT | CSAQQTWTDNSPLHF | TRBV20-1 | - | - | TRBJ1-6
TGTGCCAGCAGTCGACAGGTTCGGGGACTAGCGGGAGAGGGGGAGCAGTTCTTC | CASSRQVRGLAGEGEQFF | TRBV28 | TRBD2 | - | TRBJ2-1
TGTGCCAGCAGCCCATATCGCAGAGCGAACACTGAAGCTTTCTTT | CASSPYRRANTEAFF | TRBV27 | - | once | TRBJ1-1
TGTGCCATCAGTGAAAGGGACAGGGCGCTCAATCAGCCCCAGCATTTT | CAISERDRALNQPQHF | TRBV6-1 | TRBD1 | - | TRBJ1-5
TGTGCCAGCAGCTTAACTGCCGGCTCCTATAATTCACCCCTCCACTTT | CASSLTAGSYNSPLHF | TRBV7-6 | - | - | TRBJ1-6
TGTGCCAGCAGCTTTAGCAATCAGCCCCAGCATTTT | CASSFSNQPQHF | TRBV7-9 | - | - | TRBJ1-5
TGTGCCAGCAGTAACAGGGAGGGCGAAGCTTTCTTT | CASSNREGEAFF | TRBV2 | - | - | TRBJ1-1
TGTGCCACAAAGGATTATTTGGCCGGGGAGCTGTTTTTT | CATKDYLAGELFF | TRBV7-2 | - | - | TRBJ2-2
TGCAGTGCTAGAGACAACAGGGTACGGTCACCCCTCCACTTT | CSARDNRVRSPLHF | TRBV20-1 | - | - | TRBJ1-6
TGTGCCAGCAGCTCGCGTAGCGGAACAGAAAACAATGAGCAGTTCTTC | CASSSRSGTENNEQFF | TRBV11-3 | - | - | TRBJ2-1
TGTGCCACCGGGACGACCAACACCGGGGAGCTGTTTTTT | CATGTTNTGELFF | TRBV7-3 | - | - | TRBJ2-2
TGTGCCAGTAGTAAACCCTCCAAGGACAGGGGCCTCCATGGCTACACCTTC | CASSKPSKDRGLHGYTF | TRBV19 | TRBD1 | - | TRBJ1-2
TGTGCCAGCAATAGTGTAGCGGGAGGATTTTTCGTTAAGGAGCAGTACTTC | CASNSVAGGFFVKEQYF | TRBV28 | TRBD2 | - | TRBJ2-7
TGTGCCAGCAGTTCCATCCCACTAGCGGGAAGCCGGTACACCGGGGAGCTGTTTTTT | CASSSIPLAGSRYTGELFF | TRBV27 | TRBD2 | - | TRBJ2-2
TGTGCCAGCAGCCTGGGGATGAACACTGAAGCTTTCTTT | CASSLGMNTEAFF | TRBV7-2 | - | once | TRBJ1-1
TGTGCCAGCAGCAAAGATCTAGGCGTGGCTACTAGCGGGAGGGACTGGCTAGGGCGAAAAGAGCAGTATTTT | CASSKDLGVATSGRDWLGRKEQYF | TRBV21-1 | - | - | TRBJ2-3
TGTGCCAGCAGCCTACGAGCGACTAGCGGTCTATCCGATACGCAGTATTTT | CASSLRATSGLSDTQYF | TRBV7-2 | TRBD2 | - | TRBJ2-3
TGTGCCAGTACTCGGGACAGGGCGGAGCAGCCCCAGCATTTT | CASTRDRAEQPQHF | TRBV19 | TRBD1 | - | TRBJ1-5
TGTGCCAGTAATCGGGGGGGCAATCAGCCCCAGCATTTT | CASNRGGNQPQHF | TRBV19 | - | few | TRBJ1-5
TGCAGTGCAAACAGTCCCCTAGTGATGCACACCGGGGAGCTGTTTTTT | CSANSPLVMHTGELFF | TRBV20-1 | - | - | TRBJ2-2